Within the sample, the clone carrying this T cell receptor beta chain is medium-sized. Its antigen remains unidentified. The time point is: sample taken at primary tumor resection. Donors were under 90 untreated early-stage non-small cell lung cancer patients. These data originate in a study of spatial heterogeneity in lung cancer. Findings and caveats of the study: The estimate shows that only approximately 7% of tumor T cells were covered for alpha and 13% for beta chains. The study found that expanded intratumoral alpha and beta TCR counts tracked tumor mutation counts.

This CDR3 region has 11 residues. The germline V gene has CDR1 SGHAT and CDR2 FQNNGV. V lost 5 bases and J 4 bases, leaving 3 bases between the germline ends. TCRdb independently ran MiXCR on the 5' RACE reads; one entry per CDR3 protein. Here the sample spans some 4,900 distinct CDR3 sequences, about 12% being singletons. Sequencing used lung tumor tissue, obtained at surgery. This clonotype was sampled from a female donor with early-stage non-small cell lung cancer. The rearrangement links TRBV11-2 to TRBJ2-1; D call uncertain. The CDR3 loop is CASSHYNEQFF. The CDR3 bases are TGTGCCAGCAGCCATTACAATGAGCAGTTCTTC. The full variable domain, completed using reference TRBV11-2 and TRBJ2-1, is EAGVAQSPRYKIIEKRQSVAFWCNPISGHATLYWYQQILGQGPKLLIQFQNNGVVDDSQLPKDRFSAERLKGVDSTLKIQPAKLEDSAVYLCASSHYNEQFFGPGTRLTVL.